The subject of this entry is one T cell receptor beta chain. Its antigen remains unidentified. The sample is drawn from a study of post-analysis software for immune sequencing data. Study-level findings and limits: Controls had lower frequencies than patients of 4 or 5 TRBV segments, which included TRBV5-6, TRBV5-1 and TRBV20-1.

Researchers reported that TCR beta cDNA libraries carried unique molecular identifiers. TCRdb used MiXCR to reprocess the PCR reads, holding one entry per CDR3 protein. The table has hundreds of thousands of distinct CDR3 sequences, 55% to 70% seen once. Germline V gene lookup returns CDR1 SGDLS and CDR2 YYNGEE. The CDR3 has 15 amino acids. The ends lost 4 bases at V and 15 bases at J; junction bases unmatched: 18. The sequenced sample consisted of blood. The chain recombines TRBV9 with TRBJ2-1, with 8 bases aligning to TRBD2. The receptor was isolated from a girl aged 2-10 years with multiple sclerosis. Here the CDR3 DNA reads TGTGCCAGCAGCTTAATGGGACCAGCGGGAGAGGGAAGGTTCTTC. Translated, it gives CASSLMGPAGEGRFF.